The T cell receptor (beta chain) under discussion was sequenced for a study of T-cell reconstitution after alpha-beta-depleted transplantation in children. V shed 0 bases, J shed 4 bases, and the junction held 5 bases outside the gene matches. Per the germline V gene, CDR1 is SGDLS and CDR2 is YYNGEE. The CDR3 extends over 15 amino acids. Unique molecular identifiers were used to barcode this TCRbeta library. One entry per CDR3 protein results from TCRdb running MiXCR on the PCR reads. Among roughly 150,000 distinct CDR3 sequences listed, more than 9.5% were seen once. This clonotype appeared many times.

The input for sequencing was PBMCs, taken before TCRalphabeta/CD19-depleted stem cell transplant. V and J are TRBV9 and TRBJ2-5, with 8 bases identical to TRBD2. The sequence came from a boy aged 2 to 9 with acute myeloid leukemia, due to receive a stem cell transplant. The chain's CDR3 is CASSVVPGGGETQYF. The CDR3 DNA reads TGTGCCAGCAGCGTAGTTCCGGGAGGGGGAGAGACCCAGTACTTC. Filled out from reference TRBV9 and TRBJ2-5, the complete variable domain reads DSGVTQTPKHLITATGQRVTLRCSPRSGDLSVYWYQQSLDQGLQFLIQYYNGEERAKGNILERFSAQQFPDLHSELNLSSLELGDSALYFCASSVVPGGGETQYFGPGTRLLVL.